Reported below is one TCR beta chain. Its matching antigen is unknown. RNA transcripts gave rise to amplified TCR beta CDR3 regions. HTBI primers were employed in a first-round RT-PCR of the TCR CDR3. TCRdb independently ran MiXCR on the multiplex PCR reads; one entry per CDR3 protein. The profile shows around 580,000 distinct CDR3 sequences, under 60% of them singletons. The sample belongs to a study of T cells in Graves' hyperthyroidism and ophthalmopathy. Study-level points and caveats: Before onset, ophthalmopathy was predicted by the model a median about six months earlier.

Clinicians diagnosed patients from clinical symptoms, serum thyroxine and TRAb, thyroid ultrasound and orbital computed tomography. Germline V lookup: CDR1 DFQATT, CDR2 SNEGSKA (reference sequence). The CDR3 is 15 amino acids. Trimming stripped 8 bases from V and 0 bases from J, with 18 bases between. The chain links TRBV20-1 to TRBJ2-3, with unresolved D. Sequences were obtained from peripheral blood or thyroid tissue (not recorded which). The TCR comes from a woman between 18 and 29 years old with Graves' hyperthyroidism. In DNA form, the CDR3 reads TGCAGTTCCATAAGGTCCGGAACTAGCACAGATACGCAGTATTTT. This sequence encodes CSSIRSGTSTDTQYF.